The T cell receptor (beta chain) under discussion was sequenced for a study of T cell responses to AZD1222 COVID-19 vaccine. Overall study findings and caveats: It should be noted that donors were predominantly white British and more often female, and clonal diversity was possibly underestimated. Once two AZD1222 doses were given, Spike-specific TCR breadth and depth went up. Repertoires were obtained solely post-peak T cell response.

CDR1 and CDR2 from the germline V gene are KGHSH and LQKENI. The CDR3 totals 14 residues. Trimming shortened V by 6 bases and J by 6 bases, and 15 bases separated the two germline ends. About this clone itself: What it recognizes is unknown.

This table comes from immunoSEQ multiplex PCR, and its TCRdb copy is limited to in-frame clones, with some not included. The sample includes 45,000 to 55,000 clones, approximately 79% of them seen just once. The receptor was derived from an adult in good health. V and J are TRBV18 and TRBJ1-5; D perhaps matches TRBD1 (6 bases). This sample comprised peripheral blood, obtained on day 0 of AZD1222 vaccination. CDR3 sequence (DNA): TGTGCCAGCTCCCAGTACAGGGAGGGTCAGCCCCAGCATTTT. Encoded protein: CASSQYREGQPQHF.